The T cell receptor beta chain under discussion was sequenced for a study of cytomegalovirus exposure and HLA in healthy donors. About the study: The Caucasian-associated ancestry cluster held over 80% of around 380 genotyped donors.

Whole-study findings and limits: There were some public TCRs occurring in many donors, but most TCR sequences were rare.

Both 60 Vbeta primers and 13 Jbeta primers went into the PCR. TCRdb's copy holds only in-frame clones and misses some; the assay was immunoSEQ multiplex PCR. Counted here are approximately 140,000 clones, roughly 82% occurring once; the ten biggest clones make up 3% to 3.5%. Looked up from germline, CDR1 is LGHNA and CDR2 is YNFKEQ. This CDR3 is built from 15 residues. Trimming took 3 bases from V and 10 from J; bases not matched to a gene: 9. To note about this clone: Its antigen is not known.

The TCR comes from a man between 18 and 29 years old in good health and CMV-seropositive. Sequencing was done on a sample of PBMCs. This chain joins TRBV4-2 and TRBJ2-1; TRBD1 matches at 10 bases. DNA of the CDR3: TGTGCCAGCAGCCAGGCCGGGACAGGGGCGGCGGAGCAGTTCTTC. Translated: CASSQAGTGAAEQFF.